This is a list of T cell receptor beta chains from one sample in a study of post-analysis software for immune sequencing data. Each CDR3 protein gets one entry after TCRdb re-called the PCR reads with MiXCR. The sample has over 150,000 distinct CDR3 sequences; 30% are singletons. The sample taken for sequencing was blood. The receptors were sampled from a girl aged 5-17 years with multiple sclerosis. The CDR3 runs from the conserved cysteine through the conserved F or W. A D gene is named only where the DNA matches it firmly. Size is omitted from some rows. Given values are once, few, many or a class for expanded clones.

V: TRBV11-2
size: many
D: .
J: TRBJ2-5
CDR3: CASSSVPLRETQYF
DNA: TGTGCCAGCAGCTCAGTACCCCTACGAGAGACCCAGTACTTC

V: TRBV20-1
size: many
D: .
J: TRBJ2-7
CDR3: CSARRPYSGSSYEQYF
DNA: TGCAGTGCTAGGCGTCCGTATAGCGGCAGCTCCTACGAGCAGTACTTC

V: TRBV29-1
size: few
D: TRBD1
J: TRBJ1-1
CDR3: CSALTGMLEAFF
DNA: TGCAGCGCCCTGACAGGGATGCTGGAAGCTTTCTTT

V: TRBV6-5
size: many
D: .
J: TRBJ1-2
CDR3: CASSYSGYLDYGYTF
DNA: TGTGCCAGCAGTTACTCAGGATATTTAGACTATGGCTACACCTTC

V: TRBV29-1
size: .
D: .
J: TRBJ2-7
CDR3: CSVYLVGGTGEQYF
DNA: TGCAGCGTTTACCTTGTGGGGGGTACGGGCGAGCAGTACTTC

V: TRBV28
size: .
D: TRBD1
J: TRBJ2-2
CDR3: CASSTGTGGRELFF
DNA: TGTGCCAGCAGTACCGGGACAGGGGGCCGGGAGCTGTTTTTT

V: TRBV7-9
size: .
D: .
J: TRBJ1-3
CDR3: CASTLDRVVDTIYF
DNA: TGTGCCAGCACCCTAGACCGGGTGGTGGACACCATATATTTT

V: TRBV12-3/TRBV12-4
size: many
D: TRBD2
J: TRBJ2-7
CDR3: CASSLVPLAGGPYEQYF
DNA: TGTGCCAGCAGCTTGGTTCCACTAGCGGGAGGGCCCTACGAGCAGTACTTC

V: TRBV13
size: .
D: .
J: TRBJ1-2
CDR3: CASSRNDRTENYSYTF
DNA: TGTGCCAGCAGTCGAAATGATCGGACAGAGAACTATAGCTACACCTTC

V: TRBV6-5
size: few
D: TRBD2
J: TRBJ2-1
CDR3: CASQPGLAYNEQFF
DNA: TGTGCCAGCCAGCCGGGACTAGCTTACAATGAGCAGTTCTTC

V: TRBV12-3/TRBV12-4
size: .
D: .
J: TRBJ1-2
CDR3: CASSYHRVSYTF
DNA: TGTGCCAGCAGCTACCACAGGGTTTCCTACACCTTC

V: TRBV20-1
size: many
D: .
J: TRBJ2-7
CDR3: CSARDPSGTSYEQYF
DNA: TGCAGTGCTAGAGATCCCTCCGGGACATCCTACGAGCAGTACTTC

V: TRBV19
size: .
D: .
J: TRBJ1-5
CDR3: CASSARPLGPSFQPQHF
DNA: TGTGCCAGTAGTGCCCGGCCCCTCGGGCCCTCTTTTCAGCCCCAGCATTTT

V: TRBV28
size: .
D: .
J: TRBJ1-5
CDR3: CASSLRRANQPQHF
DNA: TGTGCCAGCAGCCTCCGGCGGGCAAATCAGCCCCAGCATTTT

V: TRBV20-1
size: .
D: TRBD1
J: TRBJ2-5
CDR3: CCARRIQGAGETQYF
DNA: TGCTGTGCTAGACGGATACAGGGGGCCGGAGAGACCCAGTACTTC

V: TRBV15
size: many
D: .
J: TRBJ2-5
CDR3: CATSRGELEETQYF
DNA: TGTGCCACCAGCAGAGGGGAACTAGAGGAGACCCAGTACTTC

V: TRBV7-2
size: many
D: TRBD2
J: TRBJ2-5
CDR3: CASSLTSGISQETQYF
DNA: TGTGCCAGCAGCCTGACTAGCGGGATCTCGCAAGAGACCCAGTACTTC

V: TRBV29-1
size: many
D: .
J: TRBJ2-1
CDR3: CSLGQNFYNEQFF
DNA: TGCAGCCTAGGACAGAATTTCTACAATGAGCAGTTCTTC

V: TRBV20-1
size: once
D: .
J: TRBJ1-5
CDR3: CSASSDSPNQPQHF
DNA: TGCAGTGCTAGTTCGGACAGCCCAAATCAGCCCCAGCATTTT

V: TRBV5-1
size: .
D: .
J: TRBJ2-2
CDR3: CASSFRGDTGELFF
DNA: TGCGCCAGCAGCTTTCGGGGAGACACCGGGGAGCTGTTTTTT

V: TRBV24-1
size: few
D: .
J: TRBJ2-5
CDR3: CATSVIEGFGHEQYF
DNA: TGTGCCACCAGTGTCATTGAGGGGTTCGGACATGAGCAGTACTTC

V: TRBV9
size: many
D: .
J: TRBJ2-5
CDR3: CASSHEGVPQETQYF
DNA: TGTGCCAGCAGCCACGAGGGGGTCCCCCAGGAGACCCAGTACTTC

V: TRBV12-3/TRBV12-4
size: .
D: TRBD1
J: TRBJ1-1
CDR3: CASSLAGGPEAFF
DNA: TGTGCCAGCAGTTTGGCAGGGGGCCCTGAAGCTTTCTTT

V: TRBV25-1
size: few
D: .
J: TRBJ2-5
CDR3: CASRDQSAWETQYF
DNA: TGTGCCAGCAGGGACCAATCCGCTTGGGAGACCCAGTACTTC

V: TRBV20-1
size: .
D: .
J: TRBJ1-1
CDR3: CSARRQLLDIEAFF
DNA: TGCAGTGCTAGACGGCAGCTTCTTGATATTGAAGCTTTCTTT

V: TRBV9
size: many
D: .
J: TRBJ2-7
CDR3: CASSAGVAAPYEQYF
DNA: TGTGCCAGCAGCGCCGGGGTAGCGGCACCCTACGAGCAGTACTTC

V: TRBV5-1
size: many
D: TRBD1
J: TRBJ2-3
CDR3: CASSLELTGGGDTQYF
DNA: TGCGCCAGCAGCTTAGAGCTTACAGGGGGCGGCGATACGCAGTATTTT

V: TRBV10-1
size: .
D: TRBD2
J: TRBJ2-3
CDR3: CASSDDTGLAGKLTGTQYF
DNA: TGCGCCAGCAGTGACGATACGGGACTAGCGGGTAAACTGACAGGTACGCAGTATTTT

V: TRBV29-1
size: many
D: TRBD1
J: TRBJ2-1
CDR3: CSVEFIRGSSYNEQFF
DNA: TGCAGCGTTGAATTTATCAGGGGGAGCTCCTACAATGAGCAGTTCTTC

V: TRBV20-1
size: many
D: TRBD1
J: TRBJ2-4
CDR3: CSARVGTGGAKNIQYF
DNA: TGCAGTGCTAGAGTAGGGACAGGGGGGGCCAAAAACATTCAGTACTTC

V: TRBV20-1
size: few
D: .
J: TRBJ2-3
CDR3: CSATAGPSSDTQYF
DNA: TGCAGTGCCACGGCAGGGCCATCATCAGATACGCAGTATTTT

V: TRBV20-1
size: .
D: .
J: TRBJ2-5
CDR3: CSARPPGQISGVETQYF
DNA: TGCAGTGCTAGACCTCCGGGACAGATTTCGGGGGTGGAGACCCAGTACTTC

V: TRBV5-6
size: many
D: .
J: TRBJ1-1
CDR3: CASSPRQATEAFF
DNA: TGTGCCAGCAGCCCTCGACAGGCTACTGAAGCTTTCTTT

V: TRBV4-1
size: .
D: TRBD2
J: TRBJ2-1
CDR3: CASNQVSPSSGRANEQFF
DNA: TGCGCCAGCAACCAAGTTTCCCCCTCTAGCGGGAGGGCCAATGAGCAGTTCTTC

V: TRBV20-1
size: .
D: .
J: TRBJ2-7
CDR3: CSAGDPYEQYF
DNA: TGCAGTGCTGGGGACCCCTACGAGCAGTACTTC

V: TRBV29-1
size: many
D: TRBD1
J: TRBJ2-5
CDR3: CSVGQGYQETQYF
DNA: TGCAGCGTTGGACAGGGATACCAAGAGACCCAGTACTTC

V: TRBV7-9
size: .
D: .
J: TRBJ2-7
CDR3: CASGRENRVYEQYF
DNA: TGTGCCAGCGGCCGGGAAAACAGGGTGTACGAGCAGTACTTC

V: TRBV7-9
size: .
D: TRBD1
J: TRBJ1-2
CDR3: CASSYGQGLSGYTF
DNA: TGTGCCAGCAGCTATGGACAGGGGCTAAGCGGCTACACCTTC

V: TRBV5-1
size: few
D: .
J: TRBJ1-2
CDR3: CVSSLVGEPALYGYTF
DNA: TGCGTCAGCAGCTTGGTGGGGGAACCAGCTTTGTATGGCTACACCTTC

V: TRBV12-3/TRBV12-4
size: few
D: .
J: TRBJ2-1
CDR3: CASRLTSGSSYNEQFF
DNA: TGTGCCAGCAGACTAACCTCGGGGAGCAGCTACAATGAGCAGTTCTTC

V: TRBV12-3/TRBV12-4
size: .
D: TRBD1
J: TRBJ2-3
CDR3: CASSWTGSTDTQYF
DNA: TGTGCCAGCAGTTGGACAGGATCCACAGATACGCAGTATTTT

V: TRBV5-1
size: .
D: TRBD1
J: TRBJ1-1
CDR3: CASSSPLTGGYTEAFF
DNA: TGCGCCAGCAGCTCTCCCCTGACAGGGGGATATACTGAAGCTTTCTTT

V: TRBV21-1
size: .
D: .
J: TRBJ2-4
CDR3: CASSASGQLLAKNIQYF
DNA: TGTGCCAGCAGCGCAAGTGGACAGTTACTAGCCAAAAACATTCAGTACTTC

V: TRBV5-1
size: once
D: TRBD1
J: TRBJ1-1
CDR3: CASSTQAGGATEAFF
DNA: TGCGCCAGCAGCACCCAGGCAGGGGGGGCCACTGAAGCTTTCTTT

V: TRBV5-1
size: few
D: .
J: TRBJ1-1
CDR3: CASSVEGQAVLSNTEAFF
DNA: TGCGCCAGCAGCGTCGAGGGGCAGGCAGTGCTTAGTAACACTGAAGCTTTCTTT

V: TRBV29-1
size: few
D: .
J: TRBJ1-1
CDR3: CSVEITEAFF
DNA: TGCAGCGTTGAAATCACTGAAGCTTTCTTT

V: TRBV20-1
size: many
D: TRBD1
J: TRBJ1-1
CDR3: CSAESPTGRVTEAFF
DNA: TGCAGTGCTGAGAGCCCGACAGGGCGGGTAACTGAAGCTTTCTTT